This T cell receptor beta chain was sequenced in a study of human T cells and chemical hapten exposure. Regarding the study as a whole: Significantly more large CDR3 similarity clusters arose among expanded TCRs than among controls.

The CDR3 sequence is 13 residues long. V was clipped by 4 bases and J by 0 bases, with 6 bases between them. The germline CDR1 and CDR2 sequences are MNHEY and SVGEGT. This clonotype was counted between two and nine times. Its antigen is unidentified. Unique molecular identifiers were attached to individual cDNA molecules within the library. From the RACE reads, TCRdb called clonotypes with MiXCR, one entry per CDR3 protein. The table includes about 110,000 distinct CDR3 sequences, 11% detected once. Stated time point: patch test 1, 2 weeks after DPC sensitization. The treatment is: therapeutic diphenylcyclopropenone sensitization with weekly scalp DPC.

The sample in question was whole blood, obtained in connection with sensitization to the hapten diphenylcyclopropenone (DPC). The clonotype comes from a woman aged 40-49 years with alopecia areata. Some clones in this sample may be carry-over from other donors' samples. The rearrangement uses TRBV6-2 or TRBV6-3 and TRBJ1-1; D not resolved. CDR3 in DNA: TGTGCCAGCAGTTCCCGACTGAACACTGAAGCTTTCTTT. Translated: CASSSRLNTEAFF.